The following is a TCR beta chain sequence with its context. Its antigen is still unknown. The PCR used 60 Vbeta and 13 Jbeta primers. Sequencing was performed with immunoSEQ multiplex PCR; in TCRdb, only in-frame clones are kept and a portion is missing. The sample shows 150,000 to 200,000 clones, around 87% of them seen only once. With 7 bases clipped from V and 5 bases from J, the junction kept 14 bases outside the gene matches. This CDR3 spans 16 amino acids. The V gene's germline CDR1 is SEHNR and CDR2 FQNEAQ (reference sequence). This sample stems from a study of cytomegalovirus exposure and HLA in healthy donors. Background on the study: The Caucasian-associated ancestry cluster contained 81% of the approximately 400 genotyped donors. The study's findings and limits: Sequence variants that were highly shared formed a cluster that was likely a sequencing artifact. Later genetic work tied a missense DCLRE1C variant to beta-chain V and J trimming. Within a later analysis, the majority of CMV-associated TCR beta chains appeared HLA-restricted.

The chain recombines TRBV7-9 with TRBJ2-5; TRBD2 agrees at 9 bases. The source of this sequence is a woman aged 18-30 years in good health and CMV-seronegative. The sample comprised PBMCs. The DNA of the CDR3 is TGTGCCAGCATCCCACATGCGGGAGGGCCCAGCGAGACCCAGTACTTC. Protein product: CASIPHAGGPSETQYF.